The text below deals with one TCR beta chain. Antigen unknown. The V and J ends lost 3 bases and 1 base respectively, with 13 bases between them. Germline values: CDR1 MGHRA, CDR2 YSYEKL. This CDR3 spans 15 amino acids. Pooled in the analysis were second doses at about 4 or about 12 weeks. Assay used: immunoSEQ multiplex PCR; TCRdb lists only in-frame clones, some missing. The sample carries about 160,000 clones, 85% to 95% recorded once. The record originates from a study of T cell responses to AZD1222 COVID-19 vaccine. General study results and limits: Among the donors, most were white British and more were female, and clonal diversity was possibly underestimated.

The rearrangement uses TRBV4-1 and TRBJ2-7; D is unclear. Source: peripheral blood, taken 28 days after the second AZD1222 dose. The receptor was isolated from an adult who received the AZD1222 COVID-19 vaccine. CDR3 loop: CASSHSTARSYEQYF. Written as DNA, the CDR3 is TGCGCCAGCAGCCATTCCACGGCCAGGTCCTACGAGCAGTACTTC.